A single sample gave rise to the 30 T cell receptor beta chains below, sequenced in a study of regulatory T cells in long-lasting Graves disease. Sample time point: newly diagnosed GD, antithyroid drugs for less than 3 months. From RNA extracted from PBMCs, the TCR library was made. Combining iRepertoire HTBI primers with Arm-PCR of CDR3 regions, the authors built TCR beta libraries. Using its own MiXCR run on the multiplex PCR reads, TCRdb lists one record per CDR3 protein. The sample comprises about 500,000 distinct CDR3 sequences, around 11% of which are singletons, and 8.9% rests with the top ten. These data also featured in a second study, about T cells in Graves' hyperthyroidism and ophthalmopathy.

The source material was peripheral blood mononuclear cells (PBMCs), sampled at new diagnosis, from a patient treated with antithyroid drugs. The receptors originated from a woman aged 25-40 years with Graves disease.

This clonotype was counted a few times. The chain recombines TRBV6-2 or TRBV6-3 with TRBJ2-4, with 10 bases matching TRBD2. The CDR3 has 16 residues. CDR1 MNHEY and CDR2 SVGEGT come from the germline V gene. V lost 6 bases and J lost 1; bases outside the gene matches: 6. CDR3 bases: TGTGCCAGCAGCGAAAGCGGGAGGGCCGCCAAAAACATTCAGTACTTC. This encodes CASSESGRAAKNIQYF.

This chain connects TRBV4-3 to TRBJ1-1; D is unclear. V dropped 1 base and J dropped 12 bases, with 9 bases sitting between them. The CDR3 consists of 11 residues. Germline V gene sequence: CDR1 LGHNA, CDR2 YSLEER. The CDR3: CASSQGTLTFF. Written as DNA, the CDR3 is TGCGCCAGCAGCCAAGGGACCTTAACTTTCTTT.

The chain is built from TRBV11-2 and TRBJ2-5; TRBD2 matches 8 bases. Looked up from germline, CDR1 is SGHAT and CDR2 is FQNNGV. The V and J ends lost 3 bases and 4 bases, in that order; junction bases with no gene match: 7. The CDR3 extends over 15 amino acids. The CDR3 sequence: CASSFSGGRGETQYF. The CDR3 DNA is TGTGCCAGCAGCTTCTCGGGGGGGCGTGGAGAGACCCAGTACTTC.

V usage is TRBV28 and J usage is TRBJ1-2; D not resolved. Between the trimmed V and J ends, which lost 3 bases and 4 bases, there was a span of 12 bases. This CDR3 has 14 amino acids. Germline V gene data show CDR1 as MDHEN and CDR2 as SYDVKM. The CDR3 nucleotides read TGTGCCAGCAGTTTGAACAACCCGCCCTATGGCTACACCTTC. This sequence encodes CASSLNNPPYGYTF.

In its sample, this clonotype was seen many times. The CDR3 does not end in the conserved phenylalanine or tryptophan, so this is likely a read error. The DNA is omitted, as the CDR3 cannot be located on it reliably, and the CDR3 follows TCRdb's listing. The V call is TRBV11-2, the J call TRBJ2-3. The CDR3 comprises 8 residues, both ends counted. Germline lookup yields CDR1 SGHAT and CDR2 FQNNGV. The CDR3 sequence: CASSFWHP.

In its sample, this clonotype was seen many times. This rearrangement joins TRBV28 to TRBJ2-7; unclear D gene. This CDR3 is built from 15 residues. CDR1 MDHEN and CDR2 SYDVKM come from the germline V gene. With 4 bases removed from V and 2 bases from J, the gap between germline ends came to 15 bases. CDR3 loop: CASSYTSVSPYEQYF. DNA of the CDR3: TGTGCCAGCAGTTATACCTCAGTTAGTCCCTACGAGCAGTACTTC. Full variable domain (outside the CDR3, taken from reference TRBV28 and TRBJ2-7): DVKVTQSSRYLVKRTGEKVFLECVQDMDHENMFWYRQDPGLGLRLIYFSYDVKMKEKGDIPEGYSVSREKKERFSLILESASTNQTSMYLCASSYTSVSPYEQYFGPGTRLTVT.

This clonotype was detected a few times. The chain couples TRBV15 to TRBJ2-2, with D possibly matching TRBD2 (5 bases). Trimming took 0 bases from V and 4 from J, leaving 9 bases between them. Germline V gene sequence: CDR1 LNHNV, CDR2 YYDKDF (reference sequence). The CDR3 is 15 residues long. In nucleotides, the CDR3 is TGTGCCACCAGCAGAGAGGGTCGGGGCACCGGGGAGCTGTTTTTT. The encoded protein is CATSREGRGTGELFF.

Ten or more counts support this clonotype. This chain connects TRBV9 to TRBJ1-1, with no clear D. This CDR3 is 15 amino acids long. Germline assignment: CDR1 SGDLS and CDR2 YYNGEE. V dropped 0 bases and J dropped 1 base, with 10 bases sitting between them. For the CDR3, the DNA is TGTGCCAGCAGCGTAGGACCAATCAAGAACACTGAAGCTTTCTTT. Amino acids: CASSVGPIKNTEAFF.

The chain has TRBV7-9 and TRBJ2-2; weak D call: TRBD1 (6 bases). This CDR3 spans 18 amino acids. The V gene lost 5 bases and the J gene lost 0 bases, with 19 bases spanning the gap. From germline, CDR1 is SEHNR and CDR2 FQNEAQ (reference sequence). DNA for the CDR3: TGTGCCAGCAGCCCTACCGACAGGACAAACCCGAACACCGGGGAGCTGTTTTTT. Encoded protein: CASSPTDRTNPNTGELFF.

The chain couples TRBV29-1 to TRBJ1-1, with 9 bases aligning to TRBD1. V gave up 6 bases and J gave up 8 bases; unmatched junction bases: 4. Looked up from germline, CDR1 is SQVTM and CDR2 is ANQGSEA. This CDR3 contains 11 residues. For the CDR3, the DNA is TGCAGCGTGGGGACAGGGTTCGAAGCTTTCTTT. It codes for CSVGTGFEAFF.

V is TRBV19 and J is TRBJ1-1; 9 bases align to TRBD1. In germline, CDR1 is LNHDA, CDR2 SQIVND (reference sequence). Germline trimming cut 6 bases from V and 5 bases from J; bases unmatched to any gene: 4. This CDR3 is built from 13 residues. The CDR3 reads CASSRTGETEAFF. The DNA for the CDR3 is TGTGCCAGTAGCAGGACAGGGGAAACTGAAGCTTTCTTT.

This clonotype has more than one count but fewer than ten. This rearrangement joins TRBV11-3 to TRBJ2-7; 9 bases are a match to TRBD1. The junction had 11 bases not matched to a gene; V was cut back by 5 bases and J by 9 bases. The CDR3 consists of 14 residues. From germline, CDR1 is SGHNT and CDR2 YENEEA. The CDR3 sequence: CASSQGGTGRVQYF. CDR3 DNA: TGTGCCAGCAGCCAAGGTGGGACAGGGCGTGTGCAGTACTTC. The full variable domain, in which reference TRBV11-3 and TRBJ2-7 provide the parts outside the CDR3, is EAGVVQSPRYKIIEKKQPVAFWCNPISGHNTLYWYLQNLGQGPELLIRYENEEAVDDSQLPKDRFSAERLKGVDSTLKIQPAELGDSAVYLCASSQGGTGRVQYFGPGTRLTVT.

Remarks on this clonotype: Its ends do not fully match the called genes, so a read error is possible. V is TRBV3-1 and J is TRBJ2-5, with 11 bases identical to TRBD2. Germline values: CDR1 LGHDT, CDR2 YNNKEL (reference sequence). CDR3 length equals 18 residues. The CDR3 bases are TGTGGCAGCAGCCTAGATCTACTAGCGGGAGCGGGCGGGGAGACCCAGTCCTTC. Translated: CGSSLDLLAGAGGETQSF.

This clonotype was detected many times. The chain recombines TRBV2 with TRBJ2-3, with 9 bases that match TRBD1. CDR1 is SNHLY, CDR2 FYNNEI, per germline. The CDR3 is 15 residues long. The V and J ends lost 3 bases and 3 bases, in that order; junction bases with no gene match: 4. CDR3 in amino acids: CASSEGQGPTDTQYF. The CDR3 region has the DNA TGTGCCAGCAGTGAGGGACAGGGCCCTACAGATACGCAGTATTTT.

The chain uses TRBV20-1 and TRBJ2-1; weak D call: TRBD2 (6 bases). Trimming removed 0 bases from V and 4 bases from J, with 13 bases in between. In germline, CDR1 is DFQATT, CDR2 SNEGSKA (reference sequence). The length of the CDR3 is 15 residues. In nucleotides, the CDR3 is TGCAGTGCTAGAGAAGGTAGCGGTATTTACAATGAGCAGTTCTTC. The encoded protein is CSAREGSGIYNEQFF.

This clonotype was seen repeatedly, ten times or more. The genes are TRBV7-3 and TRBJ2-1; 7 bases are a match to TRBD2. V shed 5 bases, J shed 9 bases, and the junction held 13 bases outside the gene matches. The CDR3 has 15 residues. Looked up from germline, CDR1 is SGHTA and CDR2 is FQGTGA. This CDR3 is CASSPDEGLRSEQFF. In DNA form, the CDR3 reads TGTGCCAGCAGCCCTGATGAGGGACTAAGGAGTGAGCAGTTCTTC.

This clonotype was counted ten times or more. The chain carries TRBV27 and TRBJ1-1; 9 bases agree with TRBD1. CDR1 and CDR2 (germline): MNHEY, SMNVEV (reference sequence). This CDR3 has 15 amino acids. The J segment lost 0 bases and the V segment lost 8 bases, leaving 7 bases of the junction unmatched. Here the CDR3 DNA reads TGTGCCAGCGCACTACAGGGGGCAGTGAACACTGAAGCTTTCTTT. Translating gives CASALQGAVNTEAFF.

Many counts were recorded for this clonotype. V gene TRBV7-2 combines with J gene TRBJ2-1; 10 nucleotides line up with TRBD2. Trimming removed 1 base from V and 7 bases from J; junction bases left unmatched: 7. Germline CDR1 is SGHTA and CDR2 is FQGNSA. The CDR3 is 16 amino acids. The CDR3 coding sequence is TGTGCCAGCAGCTTAGATCTGGGACTAGCGAGAAATGAGCAGTTCTTC. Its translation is CASSLDLGLARNEQFF.

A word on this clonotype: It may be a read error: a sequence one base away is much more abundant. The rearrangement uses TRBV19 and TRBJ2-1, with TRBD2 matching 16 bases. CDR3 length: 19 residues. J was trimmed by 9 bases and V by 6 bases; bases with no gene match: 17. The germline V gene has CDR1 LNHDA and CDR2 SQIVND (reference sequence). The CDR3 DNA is TGTGCCAGTAGCCCACCTCGGACCGGGACTAGCGGGAGGGTGAGTGAGCAGTTCTTC. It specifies CASSPPRTGTSGRVSEQFF.

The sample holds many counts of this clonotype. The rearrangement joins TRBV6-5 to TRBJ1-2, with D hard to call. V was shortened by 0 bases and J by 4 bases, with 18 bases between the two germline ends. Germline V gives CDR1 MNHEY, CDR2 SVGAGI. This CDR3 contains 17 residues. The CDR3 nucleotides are TGTGCCAGCAGTTACTCGAAAGTCAGACTGAACCCCTATGGCTACACCTTC. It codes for CASSYSKVRLNPYGYTF.

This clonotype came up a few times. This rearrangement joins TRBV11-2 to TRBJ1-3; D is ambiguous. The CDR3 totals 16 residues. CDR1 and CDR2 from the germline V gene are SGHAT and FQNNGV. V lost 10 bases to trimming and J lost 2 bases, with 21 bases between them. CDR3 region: CATHNYGSPTGNTIYF. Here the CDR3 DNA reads TGTGCCACACACAACTACGGGTCCCCCACTGGAAACACCATATATTTT.

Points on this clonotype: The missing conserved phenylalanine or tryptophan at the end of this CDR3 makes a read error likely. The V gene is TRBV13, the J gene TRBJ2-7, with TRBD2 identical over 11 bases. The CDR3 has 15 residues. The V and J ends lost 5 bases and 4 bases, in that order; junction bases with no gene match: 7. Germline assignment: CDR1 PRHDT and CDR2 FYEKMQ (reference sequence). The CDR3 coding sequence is TGTGCCAGCAGCCCAGGACTAGCGGGTAATTACGAGCAGTACTAC. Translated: CASSPGLAGNYEQYY.

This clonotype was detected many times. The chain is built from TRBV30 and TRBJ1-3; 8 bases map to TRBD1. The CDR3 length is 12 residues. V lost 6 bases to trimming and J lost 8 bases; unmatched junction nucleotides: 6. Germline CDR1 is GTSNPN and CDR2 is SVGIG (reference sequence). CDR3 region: CACHRGLYTIYF. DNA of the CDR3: TGTGCCTGCCACAGGGGGTTGTACACCATATATTTT.

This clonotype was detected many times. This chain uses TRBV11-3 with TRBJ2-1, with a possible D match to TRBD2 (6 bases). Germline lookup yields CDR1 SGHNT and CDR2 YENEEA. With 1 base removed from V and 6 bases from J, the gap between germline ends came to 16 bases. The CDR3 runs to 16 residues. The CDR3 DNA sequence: TGTGCCAGCAGCTTAGGTTTAGCGGCTCTGGCCAATGAGCAGTTCTTC. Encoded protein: CASSLGLAALANEQFF.

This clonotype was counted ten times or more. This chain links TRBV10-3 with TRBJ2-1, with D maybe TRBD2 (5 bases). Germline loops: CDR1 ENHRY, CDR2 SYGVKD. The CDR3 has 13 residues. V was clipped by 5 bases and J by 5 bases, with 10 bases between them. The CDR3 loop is CAISIGLNNEQFF. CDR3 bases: TGTGCCATCAGTATTGGACTCAACAATGAGCAGTTCTTC.

The CDR3 coding sequence is TGTGCCAGCAGTCCGGTCCCGCGGGATACGCAGTATTTT. This gives the protein CASSPVPRDTQYF. The V and J genes are TRBV27 and TRBJ2-3; D gene unclear. CDR1 MNHEY and CDR2 SMNVEV come from the germline V gene (reference sequence). The CDR3 contains 13 residues. V was pared by 5 bases and J by 6 bases, with 12 bases between.

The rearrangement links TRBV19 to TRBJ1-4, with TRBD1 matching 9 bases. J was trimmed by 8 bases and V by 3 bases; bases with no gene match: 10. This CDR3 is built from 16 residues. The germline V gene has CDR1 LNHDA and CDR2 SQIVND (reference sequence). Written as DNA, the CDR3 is TGTGCCAGTAGTATGGGGACAGGGACGAATAGCGAAAAACTGTTTTTT. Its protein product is CASSMGTGTNSEKLFF.

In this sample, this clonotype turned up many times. CDR3 coding DNA: TGTGCCAGCAGCCACGGAACTGAAGCTTTCTTT. Amino acids: CASSHGTEAFF. V gene TRBV7-9 combines with J gene TRBJ1-1; no clear D gene. CDR3 length equals 11 residues. Germline V gene sequence: CDR1 SEHNR, CDR2 FQNEAQ (reference sequence). The V and J ends lost 5 bases and 5 bases respectively, with 6 bases between them.

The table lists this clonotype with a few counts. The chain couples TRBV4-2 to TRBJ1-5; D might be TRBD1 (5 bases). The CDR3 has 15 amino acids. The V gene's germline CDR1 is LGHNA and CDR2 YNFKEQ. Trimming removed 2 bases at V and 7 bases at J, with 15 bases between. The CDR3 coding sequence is TGTGCCAGCAGCCAACACGGGGGGAAAGGGCAGCCCCAGCATTTT. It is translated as CASSQHGGKGQPQHF.

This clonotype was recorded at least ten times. The DNA for the CDR3 is TGTGCCAGCAGTCTCAGCTTTTCCACAGATACGCAGTATTTT. Translation gives CASSLSFSTDTQYF. The chain employs TRBV2 and TRBJ2-3; D gene unclear. The length of the CDR3 is 14 residues. Between the trimmed V and J ends, which lost 5 bases and 2 bases, there was a span of 11 bases. CDR1 is SNHLY, CDR2 FYNNEI, per germline. The full variable domain, with the rest looked up from reference TRBV2 and TRBJ2-3, is EPEVTQTPSHQVTQMGQEVILRCVPISNHLYFYWYRQILGQKVEFLVSFYNNEISEKSEIFDDQFSVERPDGSNFTLKIRSTKLEDSAMYFCASSLSFSTDTQYFGPGTRLTVL.